This T cell receptor (beta chain) was documented in a study of monozygotic twins with inflammatory bowel disease (dated by TCRdb to between 2017 and 2020). Concerning the study at large: In total, roughly 28 monozygotic twin pairs made up the full study: 19 Danish pairs, all IBD-discordant, plus nine German pairs, of which four were IBD-concordant and five were IBD-discordant. Disease-associated traits were sought mainly through comparisons between IBD patients and their genetically identical healthy co-twins within discordant pairs. Each individual had, on average, about 151 000 unique TCRalpha sequences and 181 000 unique TCRbeta sequences available for analysis.

Libraries were constructed by 5' RACE. The input for every TCR library was 3500 ng of total RNA. For each sample, cDNA was synthesized in eight separate reactions using SMARTScribe reverse transcriptase. During cDNA synthesis, template switching was used to introduce unique molecular identifiers that contained a 6-nucleotide sample barcode. TCRalpha and TCRbeta cDNA was amplified in two nested PCRs of around 15 and 9 cycles, and bead purification was carried out after each PCR. Before amplification, the cDNA was treated with uracil DNA-glycosylase and purified using the QIAquick PCR purification kit. The second PCR added Illumina TruSeq-compatible adapters along with sample-specific barcodes. Library quality and concentration were checked on TapeStation and Qubit, and libraries were pooled at around 4.9 ng each. Sequencing of the pooled libraries was done on an Illumina HiSeq2500 single-index Rapid Run using custom sequencing primers and 2 x 100 bp reads. In the source study's methods: MiGEC version 1.2.6 was used for UMI-based consensus assembly, which corrected PCR and sequencing errors. MiXCR version 2.1.1 was used for V(D)J alignment, clonotype assembly and CDR3 extraction. To normalise gene usage, clonotype sharing and MAIT/NKT TCR abundance, the top 1000, 10 000 and 20 000 clonotypes in each sample were analysed. After downsampling to 27 000 UMIs, diversity was calculated as the inverse Simpson index using the vegan R package. Paired Mann-Whitney U tests were applied to discordant twin pairs, with Benjamini-Hochberg correction for multiple testing. TCRdb reprocessed the public reads and reports one entry per CDR3 protein sequence, without DNA. Here the V and J calls rest on TCRdb's processing, not on the authors' analysis. The sample table records roughly 150,000 distinct CDR3 sequences. Around 1.3% of the sample belongs to the ten largest clones.

As concerns this clonotype: The antigen it binds to is not known.

A roughly 2.5 ml peripheral blood sample was drawn into PAXgene tubes per donor and stored at -80°C. Total RNA was isolated from whole blood with the PAXgene blood miRNA kit on an automated QIAcube, without T cell sorting. Peripheral blood from monozygotic twin pairs, either concordant or discordant for inflammatory bowel disease, underwent deep TCRalpha and TCRbeta repertoire profiling that used unique molecular barcoding. Smoking habits were recorded for all twin pairs, with individuals classified as current, former or never smokers. Beyond this particular receptor, the publication reports: IBD patients had lower TCRbeta repertoire diversity, measured by the inverse Simpson index, than their healthy co-twins. Because patients were on differing immunosuppressive treatments, the repertoires may have picked up extra background noise and inter-individual variability. Compared with healthy twins, IBD patients shared fewer clonotypes with other individuals, and the difference was most pronounced in patients with signs of disease activity. Distinction between different T cell subtypes could not be achieved in the analysis. The results gave no support for a single strong signal or clonotype linked to IBD. Concordant and discordant twins showed no difference in repertoire similarity, possibly because of limited statistical power.

The clonotype originates from a human donor with ulcerative colitis or Crohn's disease, or a healthy co-twin of an affected twin (not recorded which). Sequencing used blood.

This receptor carries the CDR3 CASSFPGQGADGYTF. The chain joins TRBV5-1 to TRBJ1-2; checking the TCRdb D call of TRBD1 is not possible without DNA. Per the germline V gene, SGHRS is the CDR1 and YFSETQ is the CDR2. From cysteine to phenylalanine, the CDR3 is 15 amino acids long. Only the protein is on record.